The clone carrying this T cell receptor (beta chain) was detected once. Germline and junction disagree at one end, which may indicate a read error. The sample has other DNA sequences that encode this CDR3 too. Per the germline V gene, CDR1 is SGHNT and CDR2 is YYREEE (reference sequence). This CDR3 is built from 15 residues. Genomic DNA for unsorted samples, which was extracted with the QIAamp DNA Blood Mini kit, came from some 90 million PBMCs. This specimen belongs to a study of shared clonotypes between healthy human individuals. For unsorted PBMC, 250 to 350 ng DNA per replicate equaled approximately 30,000 T cell genomes. PBMC DNA, left unsorted, was sequenced on ten immunoSEQ deep assay plates. The method was immunoSEQ multiplex PCR; TCRdb's version includes in-frame clones alone and lacks a portion of them. This repertoire shows some 92,000 clones, 40% to 55% found once; its top ten account for about 16%.

The sequencing input was PBMCs. The clonotype originates from a middle-aged woman in good health. Some clones in this sample may be carry-over from other donors' samples. The chain links TRBV5-4 to TRBJ2-4; D is perhaps TRBD1 or TRBD2 (5 bases each). The chain's CDR3 is CASSLGGAAKNIQYF. CDR3 in DNA: TGTGCCAGCAGCTTGGGAGGGGCCGCCAAGAACATTCAGTACTTC.